This T cell receptor beta chain comes out of a study of T cells in Graves' hyperthyroidism and ophthalmopathy. This CDR3 spans 14 amino acids. The germline CDR1 and CDR2 sequences are SNHLY and FYNNEI. V dropped 5 bases and J dropped 0 bases, with 8 bases sitting between them. Newly diagnosed hyperthyroidism patients aged 18 to 65 years had disease lasting under 2 months. Criteria for exclusion of patients were uncontrolled infection, other autoimmune disease, pregnancy or lactation. More than 8 ml fresh peripheral blood yielded the PBMCs. RNA transcripts were the template for amplifying TCR beta CDR3 regions. A set of HTBI primers served as the primers for a first-round RT-PCR of the TCR CDR3. TCRdb reprocessed the multiplex PCR reads with MiXCR, giving one entry per CDR3 protein. The sample comprises fewer than 850,000 distinct CDR3 sequences, 17% of which are singletons, and about a sixth rests with the top ten.

This clonotype was seen many times. This chain links TRBV2 with TRBJ1-5; a possible D gene is TRBD1 (5 bases). The sample taken for sequencing was blood. The receptor comes from a man in his fifties with Graves' hyperthyroidism. In DNA, the CDR3 is TGTGCCAGCAGTTACAGGAATAGCAATCAGCCCCAGCATTTT. Protein sequence: CASSYRNSNQPQHF.